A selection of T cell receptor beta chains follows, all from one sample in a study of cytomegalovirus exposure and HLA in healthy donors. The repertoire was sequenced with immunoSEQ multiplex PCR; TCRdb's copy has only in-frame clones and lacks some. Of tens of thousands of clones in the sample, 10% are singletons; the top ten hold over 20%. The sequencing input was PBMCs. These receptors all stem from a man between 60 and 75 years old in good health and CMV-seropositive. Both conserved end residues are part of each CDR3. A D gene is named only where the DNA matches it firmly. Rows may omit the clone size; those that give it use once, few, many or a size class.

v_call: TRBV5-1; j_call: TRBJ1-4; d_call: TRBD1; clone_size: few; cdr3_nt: TGCGCCAGCAGCTGGACGGACAGGACCGAAAAACTGTTTTTT; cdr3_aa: CASSWTDRTEKLFF
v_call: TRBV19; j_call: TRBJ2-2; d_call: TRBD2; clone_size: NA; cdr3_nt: TGTGCCACCACACCCCCCGGACTAGCGGAGAACACCGGGGAGCTGTTTTTT; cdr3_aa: CATTPPGLAENTGELFF
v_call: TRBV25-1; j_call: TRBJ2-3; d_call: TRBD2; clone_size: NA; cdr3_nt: TGTGCCAGCAGTGAATATGCTAGCGGGGGGCTCACAGATACGCAGTATTTT; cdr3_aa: CASSEYASGGLTDTQYF
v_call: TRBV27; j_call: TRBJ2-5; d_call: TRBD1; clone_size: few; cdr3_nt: TGTGCCAGCAGGACGACAGGGCTTTTAGAGACCCAGTACTTC; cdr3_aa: CASRTTGLLETQYF
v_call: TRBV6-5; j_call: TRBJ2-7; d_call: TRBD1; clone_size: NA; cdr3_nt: TGTGCCAGCAGTACACAGGGGTACGAGCAGTACTTC; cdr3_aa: CASSTQGYEQYF
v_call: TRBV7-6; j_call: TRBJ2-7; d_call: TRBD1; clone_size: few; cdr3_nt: TGTGCCAGCAGCTTATCCACCTCCGGGACAGGGGGTTACGAGCAGTACTTC; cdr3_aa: CASSLSTSGTGGYEQYF
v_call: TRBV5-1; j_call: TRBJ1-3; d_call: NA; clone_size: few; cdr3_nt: TGCGCCAGCAGCTTGGCACAGGGTTTATCTGGAAACACCATATATTTT; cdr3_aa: CASSLAQGLSGNTIYF
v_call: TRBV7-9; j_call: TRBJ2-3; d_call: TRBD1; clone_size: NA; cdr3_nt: TGTGCCAGCAGTGTGAACAGGGGGGAGGAGTATTTT; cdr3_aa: CASSVNRGEEYF
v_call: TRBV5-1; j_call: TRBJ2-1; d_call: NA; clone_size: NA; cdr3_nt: TGCGCCAGCAGCAGCGTAGCGGCTTCCTACAATGAGCAGTTCTTC; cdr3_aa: CASSSVAASYNEQFF
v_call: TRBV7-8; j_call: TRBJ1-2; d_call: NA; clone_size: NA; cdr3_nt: TGTGCCAGCAGCCTCGGCGGGGACCTGTCTCCCATAACATTCTATGGCTACACCTTC; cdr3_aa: CASSLGGDLSPITFYGYTF
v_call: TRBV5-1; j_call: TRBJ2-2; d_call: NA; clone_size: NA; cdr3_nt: TGCGCCAGCAGCTTTACAGGCCCGAACACCGGGGAGCTGTTTTTT; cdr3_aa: CASSFTGPNTGELFF
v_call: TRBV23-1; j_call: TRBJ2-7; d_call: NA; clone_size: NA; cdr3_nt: TGCGCCAGCAGTCAATATGGCGGGCCCCACTACGAGCAGTACTTC; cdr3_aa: CASSQYGGPHYEQYF
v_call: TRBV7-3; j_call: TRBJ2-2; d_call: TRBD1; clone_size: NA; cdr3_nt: TGTGCCAGCAGCCAGGGACAGCTCACCGGGGAGCTGTTTTTT; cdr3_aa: CASSQGQLTGELFF
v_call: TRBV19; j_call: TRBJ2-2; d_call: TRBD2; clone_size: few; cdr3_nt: TGTGCCAGTAACCCACTAGCGGGGGGGCTCACCGGGGAGCTGTTTTTT; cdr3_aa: CASNPLAGGLTGELFF
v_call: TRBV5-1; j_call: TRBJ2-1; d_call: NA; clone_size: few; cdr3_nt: TGCGCCAGCAGTATCGACTCATACAATGAGCAGTTCTTC; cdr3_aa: CASSIDSYNEQFF
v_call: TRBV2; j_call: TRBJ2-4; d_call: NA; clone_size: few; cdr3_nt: TGTGCCAGCAGTGAAGACGCGGCTAAAGCCAAAAACATTCAGTACTTC; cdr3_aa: CASSEDAAKAKNIQYF
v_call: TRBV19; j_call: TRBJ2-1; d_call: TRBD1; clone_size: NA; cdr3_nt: TGTGCCAGTATGTGGGGACAGGGGACCTACAATGAGCAGTTCTTC; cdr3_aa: CASMWGQGTYNEQFF
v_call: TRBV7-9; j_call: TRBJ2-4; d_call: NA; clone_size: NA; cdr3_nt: TGTGCCAGCAGCTCCGGGGGGCTAGCCAAAAACATTCAGTACTTC; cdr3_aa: CASSSGGLAKNIQYF
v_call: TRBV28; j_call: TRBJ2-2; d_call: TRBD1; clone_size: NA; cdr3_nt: TGTGCCAGCAGTCCATATGGTGGAGGAACAGGGGAGATGTTTTTT; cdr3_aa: CASSPYGGGTGEMFF